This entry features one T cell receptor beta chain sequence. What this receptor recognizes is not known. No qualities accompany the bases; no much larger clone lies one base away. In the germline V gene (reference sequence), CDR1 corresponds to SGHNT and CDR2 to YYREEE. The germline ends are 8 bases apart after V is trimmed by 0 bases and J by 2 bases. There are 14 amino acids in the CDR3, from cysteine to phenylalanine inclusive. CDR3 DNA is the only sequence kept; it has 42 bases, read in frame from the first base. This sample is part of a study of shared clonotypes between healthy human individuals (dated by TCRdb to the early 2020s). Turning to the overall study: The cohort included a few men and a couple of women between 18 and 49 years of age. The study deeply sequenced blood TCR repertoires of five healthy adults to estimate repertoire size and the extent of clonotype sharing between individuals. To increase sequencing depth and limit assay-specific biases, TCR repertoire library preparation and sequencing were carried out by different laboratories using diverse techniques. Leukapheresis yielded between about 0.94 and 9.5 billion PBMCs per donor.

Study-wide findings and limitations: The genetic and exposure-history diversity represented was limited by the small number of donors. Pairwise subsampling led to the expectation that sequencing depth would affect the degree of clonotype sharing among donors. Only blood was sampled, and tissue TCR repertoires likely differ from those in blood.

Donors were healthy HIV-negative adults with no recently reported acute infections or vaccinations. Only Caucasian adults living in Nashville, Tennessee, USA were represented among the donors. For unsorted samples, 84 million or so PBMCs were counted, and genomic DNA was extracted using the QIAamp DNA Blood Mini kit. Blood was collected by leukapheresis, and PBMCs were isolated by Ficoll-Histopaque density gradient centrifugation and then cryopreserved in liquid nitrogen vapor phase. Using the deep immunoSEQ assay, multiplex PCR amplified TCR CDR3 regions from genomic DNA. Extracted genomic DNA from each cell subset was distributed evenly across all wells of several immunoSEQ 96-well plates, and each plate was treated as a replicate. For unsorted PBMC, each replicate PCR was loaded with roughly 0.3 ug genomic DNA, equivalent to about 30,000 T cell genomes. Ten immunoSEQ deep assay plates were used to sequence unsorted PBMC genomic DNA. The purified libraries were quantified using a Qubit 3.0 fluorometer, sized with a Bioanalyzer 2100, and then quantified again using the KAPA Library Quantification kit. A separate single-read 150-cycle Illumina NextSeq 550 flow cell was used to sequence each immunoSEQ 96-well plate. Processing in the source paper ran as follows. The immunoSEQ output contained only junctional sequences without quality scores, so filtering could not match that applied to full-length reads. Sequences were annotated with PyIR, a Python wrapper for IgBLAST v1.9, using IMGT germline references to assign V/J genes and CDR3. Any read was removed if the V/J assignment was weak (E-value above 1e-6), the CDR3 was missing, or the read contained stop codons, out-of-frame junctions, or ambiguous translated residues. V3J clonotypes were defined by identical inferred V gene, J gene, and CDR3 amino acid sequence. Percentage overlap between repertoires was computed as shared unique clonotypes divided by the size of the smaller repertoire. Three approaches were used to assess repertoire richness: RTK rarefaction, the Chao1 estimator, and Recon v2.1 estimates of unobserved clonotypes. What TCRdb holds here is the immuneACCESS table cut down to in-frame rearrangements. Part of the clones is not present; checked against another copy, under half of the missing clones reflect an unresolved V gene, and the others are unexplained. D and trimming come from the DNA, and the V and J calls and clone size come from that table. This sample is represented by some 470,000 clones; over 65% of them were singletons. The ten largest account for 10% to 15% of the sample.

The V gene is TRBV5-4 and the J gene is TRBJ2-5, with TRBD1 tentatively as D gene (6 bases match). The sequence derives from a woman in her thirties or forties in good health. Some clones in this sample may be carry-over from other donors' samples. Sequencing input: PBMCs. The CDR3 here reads CASSLVGQQETQYF. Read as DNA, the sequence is TGTGCCAGCAGCTTGGTCGGACAGCAAGAGACCCAGTACTTC.